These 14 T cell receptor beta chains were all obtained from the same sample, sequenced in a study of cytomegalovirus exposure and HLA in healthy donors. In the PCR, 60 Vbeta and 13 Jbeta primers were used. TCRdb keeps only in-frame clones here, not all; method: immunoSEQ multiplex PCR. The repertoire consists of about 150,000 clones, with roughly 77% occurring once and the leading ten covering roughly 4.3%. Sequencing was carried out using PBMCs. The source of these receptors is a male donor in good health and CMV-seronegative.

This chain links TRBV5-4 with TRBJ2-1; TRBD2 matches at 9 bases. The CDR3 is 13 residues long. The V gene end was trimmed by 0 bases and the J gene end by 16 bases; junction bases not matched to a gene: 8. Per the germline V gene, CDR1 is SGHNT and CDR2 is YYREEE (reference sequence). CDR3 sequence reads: CASSLASGIRYFF. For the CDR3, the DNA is TGTGCCAGCAGCTTGGCTAGCGGGATCCGTTATTTCTTC. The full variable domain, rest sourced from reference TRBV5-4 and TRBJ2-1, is ETGVTQSPTHLIKTRGQQVTLRCSSQSGHNTVSWYQQALGQGPQFIFQYYREEENGRGNFPPRFSGLQFPNYSSELNVNALELDDSALYLCASSLASGIRYFFGPGTRLTVL.

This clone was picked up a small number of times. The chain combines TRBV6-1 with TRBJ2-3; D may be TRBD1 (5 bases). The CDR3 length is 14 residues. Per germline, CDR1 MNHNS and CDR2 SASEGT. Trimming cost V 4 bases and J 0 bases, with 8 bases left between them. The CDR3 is CASSVRQSTDTQYF. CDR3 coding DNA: TGTGCCAGCAGTGTCAGACAGAGCACAGATACGCAGTATTTT.

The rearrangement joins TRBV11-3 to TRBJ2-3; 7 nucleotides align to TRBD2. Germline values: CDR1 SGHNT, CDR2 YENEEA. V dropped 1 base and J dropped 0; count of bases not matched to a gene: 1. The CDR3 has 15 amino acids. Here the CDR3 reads CASSLGAGSTDTQYF. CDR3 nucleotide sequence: TGTGCCAGCAGCTTAGGAGCGGGAAGCACAGATACGCAGTATTTT.

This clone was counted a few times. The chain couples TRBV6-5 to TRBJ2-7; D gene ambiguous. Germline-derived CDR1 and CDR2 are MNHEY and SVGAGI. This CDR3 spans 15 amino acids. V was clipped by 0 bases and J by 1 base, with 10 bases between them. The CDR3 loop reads CASSYSSAESYEQYF. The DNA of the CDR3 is TGTGCCAGCAGTTACTCATCTGCAGAATCCTACGAGCAGTACTTC.

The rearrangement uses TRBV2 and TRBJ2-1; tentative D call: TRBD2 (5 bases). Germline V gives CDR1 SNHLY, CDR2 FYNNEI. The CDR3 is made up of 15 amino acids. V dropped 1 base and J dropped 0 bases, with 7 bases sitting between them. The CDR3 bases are TGTGCCAGCAGTGAAGGGGAGTCCTCCTACAATGAGCAGTTCTTC. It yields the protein CASSEGESSYNEQFF.

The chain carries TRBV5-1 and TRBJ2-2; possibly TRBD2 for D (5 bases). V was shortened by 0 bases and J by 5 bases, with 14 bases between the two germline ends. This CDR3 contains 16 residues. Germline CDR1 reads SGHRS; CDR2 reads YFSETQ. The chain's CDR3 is CASSLEGLPITGELFF. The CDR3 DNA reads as TGCGCCAGCAGCTTGGAAGGACTGCCGATTACCGGGGAGCTGTTTTTT.

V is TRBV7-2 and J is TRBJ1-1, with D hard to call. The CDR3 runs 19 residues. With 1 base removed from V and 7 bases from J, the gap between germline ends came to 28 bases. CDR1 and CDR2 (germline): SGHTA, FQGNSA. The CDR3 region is CASSLVSRRLGVNTGEAFF. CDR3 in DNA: TGTGCCAGCAGCTTAGTTAGTCGCCGACTCGGGGTTAACACTGGTGAAGCTTTCTTT.

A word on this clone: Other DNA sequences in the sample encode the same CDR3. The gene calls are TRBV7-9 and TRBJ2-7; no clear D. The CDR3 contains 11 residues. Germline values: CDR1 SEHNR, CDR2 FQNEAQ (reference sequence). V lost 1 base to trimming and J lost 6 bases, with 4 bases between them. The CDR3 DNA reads TGTGCCAGCAGCTTAGATCGCGAGCAGTACTTC. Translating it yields CASSLDREQYF.

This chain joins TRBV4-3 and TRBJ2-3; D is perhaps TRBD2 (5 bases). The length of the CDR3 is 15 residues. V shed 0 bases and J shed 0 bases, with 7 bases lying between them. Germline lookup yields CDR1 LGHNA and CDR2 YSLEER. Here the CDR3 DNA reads TGCGCCAGCAGCCAAGAAAGCGGTAGCACAGATACGCAGTATTTT. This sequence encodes CASSQESGSTDTQYF.

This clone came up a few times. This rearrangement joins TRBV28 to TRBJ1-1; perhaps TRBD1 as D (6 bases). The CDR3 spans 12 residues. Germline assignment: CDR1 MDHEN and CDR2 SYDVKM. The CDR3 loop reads CRSQAGEMEAFF. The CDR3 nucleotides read TGTCGATCCCAGGCAGGGGAGATGGAAGCTTTCTTT.

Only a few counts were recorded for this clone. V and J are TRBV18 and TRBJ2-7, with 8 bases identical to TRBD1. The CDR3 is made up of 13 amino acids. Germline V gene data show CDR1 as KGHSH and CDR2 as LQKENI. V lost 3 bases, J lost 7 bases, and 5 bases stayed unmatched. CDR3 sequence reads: CASSPGQETEQYF. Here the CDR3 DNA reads TGTGCCAGCTCACCGGGACAGGAGACGGAGCAGTACTTC.

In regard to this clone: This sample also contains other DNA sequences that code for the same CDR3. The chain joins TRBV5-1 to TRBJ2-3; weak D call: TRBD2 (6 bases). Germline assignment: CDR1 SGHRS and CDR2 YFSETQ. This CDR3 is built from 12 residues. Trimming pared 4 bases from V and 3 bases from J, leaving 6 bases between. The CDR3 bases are TGCGCCAGCAGCCGGGGGACAGATACGCAGTATTTT. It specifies CASSRGTDTQYF.

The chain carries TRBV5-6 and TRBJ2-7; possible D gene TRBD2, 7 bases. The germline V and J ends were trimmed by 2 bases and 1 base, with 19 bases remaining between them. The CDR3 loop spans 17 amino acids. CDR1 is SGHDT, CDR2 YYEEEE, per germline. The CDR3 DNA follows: TGTGCCAGCAGCTTAGACTTCCGGGGGGCCAAATCCTACGAGCAGTACTTC. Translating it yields CASSLDFRGAKSYEQYF. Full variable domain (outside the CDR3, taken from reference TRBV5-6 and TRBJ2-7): DAGVTQSPTHLIKTRGQQVTLRCSPKSGHDTVSWYQQALGQGPQFIFQYYEEEERQRGNFPDRFSGHQFPNYSSELNVNALLLGDSALYLCASSLDFRGAKSYEQYFGPGTRLTVT.

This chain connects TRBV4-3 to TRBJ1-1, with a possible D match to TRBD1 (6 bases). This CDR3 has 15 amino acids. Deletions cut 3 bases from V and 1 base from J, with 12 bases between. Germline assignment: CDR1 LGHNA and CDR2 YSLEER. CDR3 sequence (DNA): TGCGCCAGCAGCCACTCGACAGGTGAGAACACTGAAGCTTTCTTT. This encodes CASSHSTGENTEAFF.